This T cell receptor (beta chain) is from a study of blood T cell repertoires in COVID-19. For the study at large: The origin of the acute and convalescent COVID-19 samples was the United States, Italy and Spain.

Donors of Cohort 3 who recovered were those that had two negative PCRs, clearance, or symptom resolution. This CDR3 has 15 residues. The junction had 3 bases not matched to a gene; V was cut back by 4 bases and J by 3 bases. The germline V gene encodes CDR1 SEHNR and CDR2 FQNEAQ (reference sequence). Authors' processing steps: Using reference gene primer amplification, nucleated cell counts were estimated. Some clones are missing from TCRdb's copy, which holds only in-frame ones; the method was immunoSEQ multiplex PCR. V and J calls and clone size are given by that table; D and trimming were obtained from the DNA. The data show 390,000 or so clones, with 75% to 90% seen just once and around 1% held by the top ten.

The TCR comes from a man younger than 30 who had recovered from COVID-19. The sample comprised PBMCs or T cells enriched from blood (not recorded which). The rearrangement links TRBV7-9 to TRBJ2-1, with TRBD1 matching over 10 bases. CDR3 loop: CASSSGQGFYNEQFF. The CDR3 DNA is TGTGCCAGCAGCTCGGGACAGGGGTTCTACAATGAGCAGTTCTTC.